This T cell receptor beta chain was documented in a study of T cell repertoires in cytomegalovirus infection. Study-wide context: Both CMV infection and a matching HLA type were indicated by public TCR beta signatures.

About this clonotype: Antigen unknown.

TCRdb recomputed calls from the reads with MiXCR, one row per CDR3 protein. Found here are about 740,000 distinct CDR3 sequences, less than 40% of them singletons; the top ten hold around 3%. J was trimmed by 5 bases and V by 4 bases; bases with no gene match: 7. Germline CDR1 KGHDR, CDR2 SFDVKD. The CDR3 spans 15 residues. Study-wide results and limits: Ex vivo, HLA-C-restricted CMV-specific TCR beta clonotypes prevailed over the rest of the response.

The sequencing sample was made of PBMCs. The rearrangement uses TRBV24-1 and TRBJ2-7, with TRBD1 matching 10 bases. The clonotype was recovered from a human donor in good health (CMV status not recorded). Some clones in this sample may be carry-over from other donors' samples. The CDR3 DNA sequence: TGTGCCACCAGTGACCCCGGGACAGGGGTCAACGAGCAGTACTTC. As protein: CATSDPGTGVNEQYF.